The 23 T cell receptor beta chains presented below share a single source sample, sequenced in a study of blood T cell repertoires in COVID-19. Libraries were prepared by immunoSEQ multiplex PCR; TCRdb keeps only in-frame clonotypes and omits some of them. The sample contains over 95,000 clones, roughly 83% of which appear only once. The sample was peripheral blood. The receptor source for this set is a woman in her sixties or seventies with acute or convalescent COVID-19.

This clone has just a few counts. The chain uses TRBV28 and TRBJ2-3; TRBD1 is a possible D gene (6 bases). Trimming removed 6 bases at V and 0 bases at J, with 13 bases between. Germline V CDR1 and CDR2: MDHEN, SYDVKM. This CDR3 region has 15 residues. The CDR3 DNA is TGTGCCAGCAGCGCCTGGGGGCAAAGCACAGATACGCAGTATTTT. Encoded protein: CASSAWGQSTDTQYF.

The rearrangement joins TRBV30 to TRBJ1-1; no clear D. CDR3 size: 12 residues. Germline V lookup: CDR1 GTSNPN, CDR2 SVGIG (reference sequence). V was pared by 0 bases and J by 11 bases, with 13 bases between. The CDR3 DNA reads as TGTGCCTGGAGTGTACTCCGCCCGGAGGCTTTCTTT. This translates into CAWSVLRPEAFF.

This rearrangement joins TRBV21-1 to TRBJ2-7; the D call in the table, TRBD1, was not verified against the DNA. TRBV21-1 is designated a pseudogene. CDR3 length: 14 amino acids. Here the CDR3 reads CASSKGAGGYEQYF. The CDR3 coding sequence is TGTGCCAGCAGCAAAGGGGCAGGGGGCTACGAGCAGTACTTC.

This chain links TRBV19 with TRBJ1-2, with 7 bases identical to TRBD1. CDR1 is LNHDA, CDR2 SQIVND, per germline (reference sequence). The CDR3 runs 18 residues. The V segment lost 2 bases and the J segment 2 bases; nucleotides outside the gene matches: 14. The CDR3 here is CASSIRRYRDSANYGYTF. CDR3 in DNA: TGTGCCAGTAGTATAAGGAGATACCGGGACAGCGCCAACTATGGCTACACCTTC.

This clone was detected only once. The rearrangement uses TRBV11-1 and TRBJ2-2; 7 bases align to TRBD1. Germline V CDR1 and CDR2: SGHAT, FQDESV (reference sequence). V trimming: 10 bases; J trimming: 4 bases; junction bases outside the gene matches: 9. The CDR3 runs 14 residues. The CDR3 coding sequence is TGTGCCACCCAGGGGGTCGGCGGCACCGGGGAGCTGTTTTTT. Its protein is CATQGVGGTGELFF.

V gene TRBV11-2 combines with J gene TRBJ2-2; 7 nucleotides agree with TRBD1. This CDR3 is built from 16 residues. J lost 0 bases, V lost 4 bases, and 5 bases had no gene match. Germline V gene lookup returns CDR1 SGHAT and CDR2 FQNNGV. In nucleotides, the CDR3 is TGTGCCAGCAGCTCCCAGGGGGTCGCGAACACCGGGGAGCTGTTTTTT. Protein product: CASSSQGVANTGELFF.

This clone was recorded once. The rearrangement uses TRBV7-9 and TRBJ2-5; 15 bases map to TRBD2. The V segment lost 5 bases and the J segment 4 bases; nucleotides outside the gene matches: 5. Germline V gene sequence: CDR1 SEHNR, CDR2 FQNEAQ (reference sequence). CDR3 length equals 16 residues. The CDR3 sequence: CASSPWTSGGGETQYF. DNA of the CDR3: TGTGCCAGCAGCCCCTGGACTAGCGGGGGGGGAGAGACCCAGTACTTC.

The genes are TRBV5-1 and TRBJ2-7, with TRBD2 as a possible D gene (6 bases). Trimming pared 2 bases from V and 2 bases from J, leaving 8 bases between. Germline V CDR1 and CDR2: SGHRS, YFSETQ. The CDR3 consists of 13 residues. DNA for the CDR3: TGCGCCAGCAGCTTCGGGAGAACCTACGAGCAGTACTTC. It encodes CASSFGRTYEQYF.

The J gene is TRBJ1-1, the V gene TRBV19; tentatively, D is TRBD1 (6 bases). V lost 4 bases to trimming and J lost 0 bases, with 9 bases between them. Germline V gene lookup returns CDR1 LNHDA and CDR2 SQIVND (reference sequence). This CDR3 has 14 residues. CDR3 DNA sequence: TGTGCCAGTAGTAGCACAGGGATGAACACTGAAGCTTTCTTT. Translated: CASSSTGMNTEAFF.

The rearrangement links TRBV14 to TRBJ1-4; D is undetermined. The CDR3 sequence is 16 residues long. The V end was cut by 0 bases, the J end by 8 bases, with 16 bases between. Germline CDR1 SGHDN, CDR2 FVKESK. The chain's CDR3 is CASSQDAVGREEKLFF. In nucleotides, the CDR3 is TGTGCCAGCAGCCAAGATGCGGTGGGGAGAGAAGAAAAACTGTTTTTT.

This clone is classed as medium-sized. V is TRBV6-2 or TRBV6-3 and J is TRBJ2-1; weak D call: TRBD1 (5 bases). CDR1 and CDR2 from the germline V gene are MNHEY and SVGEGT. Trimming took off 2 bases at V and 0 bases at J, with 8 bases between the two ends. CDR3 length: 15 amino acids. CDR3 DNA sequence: TGTGCCAGCAGTTACCAGGGTAGCTCCTACAATGAGCAGTTCTTC. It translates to CASSYQGSSYNEQFF.

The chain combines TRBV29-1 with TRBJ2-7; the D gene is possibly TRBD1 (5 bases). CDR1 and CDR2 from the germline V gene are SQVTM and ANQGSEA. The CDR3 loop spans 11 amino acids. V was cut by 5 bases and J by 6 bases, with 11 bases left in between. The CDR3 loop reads CSVLLRAEQYF. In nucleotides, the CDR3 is TGCAGCGTTCTCCTCAGGGCCGAGCAGTACTTC.

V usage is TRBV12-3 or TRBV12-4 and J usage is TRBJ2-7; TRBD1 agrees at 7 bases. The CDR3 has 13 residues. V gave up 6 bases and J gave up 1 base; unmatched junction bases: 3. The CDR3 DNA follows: TGTGCCAGCAGAGAGGACAGGTCCTACGAGCAGTACTTC. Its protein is CASREDRSYEQYF.

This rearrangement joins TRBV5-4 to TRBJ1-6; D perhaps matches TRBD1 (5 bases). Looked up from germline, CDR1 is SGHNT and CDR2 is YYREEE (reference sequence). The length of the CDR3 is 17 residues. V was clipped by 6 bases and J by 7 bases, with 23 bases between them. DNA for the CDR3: TGTGCCAGCACGAATGGGGCAATCGGACGGCGGAATTCACCCCTCCACTTT. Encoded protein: CASTNGAIGRRNSPLHF.

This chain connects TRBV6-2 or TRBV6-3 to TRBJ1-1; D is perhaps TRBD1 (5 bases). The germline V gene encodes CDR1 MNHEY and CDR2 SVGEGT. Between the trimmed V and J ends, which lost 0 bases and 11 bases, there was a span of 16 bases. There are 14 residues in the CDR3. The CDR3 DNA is TGTGCCAGCAGTTACTCGAGTGCTGCAGGGCGGGCTTTCTTT. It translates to CASSYSSAAGRAFF.

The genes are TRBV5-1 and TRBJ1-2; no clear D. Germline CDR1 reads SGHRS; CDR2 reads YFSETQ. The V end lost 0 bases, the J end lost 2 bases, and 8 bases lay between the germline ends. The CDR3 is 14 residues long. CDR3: CASSLEGRNYGYTF. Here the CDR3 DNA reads TGCGCCAGCAGCTTGGAAGGGAGGAACTATGGCTACACCTTC.

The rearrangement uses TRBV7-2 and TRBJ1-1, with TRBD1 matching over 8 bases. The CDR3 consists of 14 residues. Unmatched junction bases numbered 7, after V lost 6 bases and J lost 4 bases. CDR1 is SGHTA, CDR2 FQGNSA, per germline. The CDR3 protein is CASRRQGSVTEAFF. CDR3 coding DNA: TGTGCCAGCAGGCGACAGGGGAGTGTCACTGAAGCTTTCTTT.

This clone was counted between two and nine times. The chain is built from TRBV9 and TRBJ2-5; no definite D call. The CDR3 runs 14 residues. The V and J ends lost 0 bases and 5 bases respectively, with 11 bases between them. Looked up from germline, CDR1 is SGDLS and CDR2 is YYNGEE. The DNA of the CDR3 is TGTGCCAGCAGCGTAGCACCGGTGAGCGAGACCCAGTACTTC. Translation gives CASSVAPVSETQYF.

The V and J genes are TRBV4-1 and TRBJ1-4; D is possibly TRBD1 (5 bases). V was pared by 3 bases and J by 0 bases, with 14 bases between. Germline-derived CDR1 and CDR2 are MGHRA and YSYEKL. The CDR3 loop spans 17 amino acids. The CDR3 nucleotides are TGCGCCAGCAGCCAGGGCTCGGACATCTCAACTAATGAAAAACTGTTTTTT. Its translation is CASSQGSDISTNEKLFF.

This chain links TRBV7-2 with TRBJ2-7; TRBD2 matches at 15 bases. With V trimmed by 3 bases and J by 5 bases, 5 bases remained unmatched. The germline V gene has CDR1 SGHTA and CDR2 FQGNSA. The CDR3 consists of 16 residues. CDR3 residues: CASSLGLAGGLNEQYF. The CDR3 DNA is TGTGCCAGCAGCTTGGGACTAGCGGGGGGCCTGAACGAGCAGTACTTC.

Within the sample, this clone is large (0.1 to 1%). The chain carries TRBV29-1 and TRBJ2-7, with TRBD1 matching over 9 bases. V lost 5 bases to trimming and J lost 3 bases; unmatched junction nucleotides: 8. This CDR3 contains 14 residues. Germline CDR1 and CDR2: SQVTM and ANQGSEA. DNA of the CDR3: TGCAGCGTTTGGGGGACAGGGAAAGACTACGAGCAGTACTTC. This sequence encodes CSVWGTGKDYEQYF.

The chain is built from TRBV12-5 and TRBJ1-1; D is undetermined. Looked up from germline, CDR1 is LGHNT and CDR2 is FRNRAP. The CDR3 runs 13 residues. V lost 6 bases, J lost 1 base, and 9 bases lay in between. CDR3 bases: TGTGCTAGTGGCCGACTCACGAACACTGAAGCTTTCTTT. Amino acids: CASGRLTNTEAFF.

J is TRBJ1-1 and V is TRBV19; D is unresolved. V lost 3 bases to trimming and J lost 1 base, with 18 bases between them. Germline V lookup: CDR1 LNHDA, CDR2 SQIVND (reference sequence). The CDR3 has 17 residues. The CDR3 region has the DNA TGTGCCAGTAGTATGCGGATAATACTGAGACGGAACACTGAAGCTTTCTTT. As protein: CASSMRIILRRNTEAFF.